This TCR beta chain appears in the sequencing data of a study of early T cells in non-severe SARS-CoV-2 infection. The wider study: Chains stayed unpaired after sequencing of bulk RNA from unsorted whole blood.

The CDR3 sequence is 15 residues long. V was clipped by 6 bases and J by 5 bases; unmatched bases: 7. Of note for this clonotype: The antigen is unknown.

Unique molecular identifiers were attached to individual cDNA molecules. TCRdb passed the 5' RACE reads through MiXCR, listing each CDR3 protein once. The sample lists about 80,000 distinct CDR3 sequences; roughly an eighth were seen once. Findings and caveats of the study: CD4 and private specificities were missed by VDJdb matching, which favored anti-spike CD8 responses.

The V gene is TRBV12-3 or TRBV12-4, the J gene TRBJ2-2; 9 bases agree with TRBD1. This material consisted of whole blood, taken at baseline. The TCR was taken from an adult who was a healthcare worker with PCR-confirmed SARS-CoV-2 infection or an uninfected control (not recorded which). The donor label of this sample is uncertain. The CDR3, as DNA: TGTGCCAGCAGCCGGCCCGGGACAGGGACCGGGGAGCTGTTTTTT. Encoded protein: CASSRPGTGTGELFF.